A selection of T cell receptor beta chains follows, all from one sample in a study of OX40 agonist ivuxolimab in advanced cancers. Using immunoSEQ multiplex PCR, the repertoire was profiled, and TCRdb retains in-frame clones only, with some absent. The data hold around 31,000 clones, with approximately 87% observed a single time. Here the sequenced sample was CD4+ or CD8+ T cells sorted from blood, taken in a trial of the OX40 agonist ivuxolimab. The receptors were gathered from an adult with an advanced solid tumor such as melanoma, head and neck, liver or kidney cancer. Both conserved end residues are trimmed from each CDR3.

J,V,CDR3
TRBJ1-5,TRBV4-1,ASSQHDRRDQPQH
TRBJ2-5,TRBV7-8,ASSLAVGSPQETQY
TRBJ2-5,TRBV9,ASSETDRLETQY
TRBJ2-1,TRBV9,ASSPSGRAREQF
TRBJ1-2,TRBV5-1,ASSLLDRGTPLGYGYT
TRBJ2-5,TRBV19,ASSWGFGRGETQY
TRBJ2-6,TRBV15,ATSAAGTGEDVLT
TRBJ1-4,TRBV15,ATSVGLLNEKLF
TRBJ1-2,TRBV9,ASQPGQGSYGYT
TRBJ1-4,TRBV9,ASSFGTGGEKLF
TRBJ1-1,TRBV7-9,ASSPRDRENTEAF
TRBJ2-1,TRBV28,ASSGGVYNEQF
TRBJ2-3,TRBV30,AWSAILAGGLDTQY
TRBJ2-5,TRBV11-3,ASSKRDRGGGHETQY
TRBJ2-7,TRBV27,ASSLSTGYEQY
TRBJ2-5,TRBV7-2,ASSLPLRGAETQY
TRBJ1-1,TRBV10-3,AISEVGAGGNTEAF
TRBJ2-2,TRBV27,ASTLLGTGRYTGELF
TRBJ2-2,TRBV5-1,ATSPAYRGNTGELF
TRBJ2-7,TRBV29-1,SVPGQSSYEQY
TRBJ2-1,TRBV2,ASIGTSSYNEQF
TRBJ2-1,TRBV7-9,ASSGEGSASYNEQF
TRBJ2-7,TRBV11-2,ASSRRALSYEQY
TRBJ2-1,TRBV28,ASSLLTGGGNEQF
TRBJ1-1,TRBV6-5,ASSKQGGVTEAF
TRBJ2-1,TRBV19,ASRKGRGDEQF
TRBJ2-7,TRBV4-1,ASSQDNYRDYEQY
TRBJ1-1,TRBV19,ASSILGGDEAF
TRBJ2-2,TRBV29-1,SVVGTSNTGELF
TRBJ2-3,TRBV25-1,ASTMTGGTDTQY
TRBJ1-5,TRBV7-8,ASSLVHQSYSNQPQH
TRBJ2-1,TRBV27,ASSLGLRNEQF
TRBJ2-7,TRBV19,ASNNPVDSPYEQY
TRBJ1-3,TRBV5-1,ASSSGQGGASGNTIY
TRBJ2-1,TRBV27,ASRRPGTEQF
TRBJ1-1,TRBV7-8,ASSLGTEAF
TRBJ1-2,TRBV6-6,ASSYGDGYT
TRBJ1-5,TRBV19,ASSPGTGGYQPQH
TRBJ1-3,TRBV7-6,ASSQDRGSGNTIY
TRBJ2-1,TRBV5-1,ASSFDRAGDKQF
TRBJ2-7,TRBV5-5,ASWGIPYEQY
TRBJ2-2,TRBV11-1,ASSADTGELF
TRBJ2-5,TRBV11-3,ASSSTGPQETQY
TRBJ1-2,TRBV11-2,ASSLDPGAGYT
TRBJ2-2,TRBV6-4,ASRPSGLAGGELF
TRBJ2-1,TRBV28,ASSLAGDLYNEQF
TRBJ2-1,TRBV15,ATSSAGGEEQF
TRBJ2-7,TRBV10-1,ASSETSSYEQY
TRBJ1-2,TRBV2,ASSPFRTEANYGYT
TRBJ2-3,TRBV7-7,ASSLRTGTDTQY
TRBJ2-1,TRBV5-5,ASRWTASYNEQF
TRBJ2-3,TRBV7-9,ASSYTDTQY
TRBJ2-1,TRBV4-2,ASSQDVGTSGAYNEQF
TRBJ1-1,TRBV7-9,ASSSTDRGVDTEAF
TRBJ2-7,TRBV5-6,ASSWGGLPYEQY
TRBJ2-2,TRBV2,ASSETRDRGLLGTGELF
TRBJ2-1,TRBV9,ASSGAPQRPSGSNEQF
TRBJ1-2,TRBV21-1,ASSTECRNNYGYT
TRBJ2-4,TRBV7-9,ASSLVGLAKNIQY